The TCR beta chain under discussion was sequenced for a study of blood T cell repertoires in COVID-19. Overall study context: Donors in the United States, Italy and Spain gave samples during acute or convalescent COVID-19. T cells, B-cell-depleted T cells, or PBMCs provided the cDNA or gDNA that served as material.

A single count supports this clone. Per the authors' pipeline: From reference gene primer amplification, estimates of nucleated cell counts were derived. TCRdb's table, derived via immunoSEQ multiplex PCR, lists solely in-frame clones and lacks some. The D gene and trimming were derived from the DNA, and the V and J assignments and clone size from that table. The data show about 180,000 clones, approximately 82% seen once. The germline CDR1 and CDR2 sequences are MGHRA and YSYEKL. V lost 0 bases, J lost 7 bases, and 8 bases stayed unmatched. The CDR3 consists of 16 residues. The rearrangement joins TRBV4-1 to TRBJ1-5; 8 nucleotides agree with TRBD1. Specimen: peripheral blood. This sequence originates from a woman older than 75 with active or convalescent COVID-19. CDR3 coding DNA: TGCGCCAGCAGCCAAGACCCGCAGGGGGCTTGGCAGCCCCAGCATTTT. Translated, it gives CASSQDPQGAWQPQHF.